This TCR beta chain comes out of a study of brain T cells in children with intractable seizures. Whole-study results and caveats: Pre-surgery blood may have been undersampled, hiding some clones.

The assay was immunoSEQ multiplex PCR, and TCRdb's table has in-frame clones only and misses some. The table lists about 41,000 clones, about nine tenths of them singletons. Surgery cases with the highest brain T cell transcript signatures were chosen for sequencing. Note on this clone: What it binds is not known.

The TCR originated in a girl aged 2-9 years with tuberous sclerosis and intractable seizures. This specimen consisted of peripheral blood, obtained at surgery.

CDR3: CASSQETDRGDSPLHF. CDR3 sequence (DNA): TGCGCCAGCAGCCAAGAAACGGACAGGGGGGACTCACCCCTCCACTTT. This chain uses TRBV4-1 with TRBJ1-6, with 10 bases identical to TRBD1. From germline, CDR1 is MGHRA and CDR2 YSYEKL. The CDR3 extends over 16 amino acids. The J segment lost 10 bases and the V segment lost 0 bases, leaving 6 bases of the junction unmatched.